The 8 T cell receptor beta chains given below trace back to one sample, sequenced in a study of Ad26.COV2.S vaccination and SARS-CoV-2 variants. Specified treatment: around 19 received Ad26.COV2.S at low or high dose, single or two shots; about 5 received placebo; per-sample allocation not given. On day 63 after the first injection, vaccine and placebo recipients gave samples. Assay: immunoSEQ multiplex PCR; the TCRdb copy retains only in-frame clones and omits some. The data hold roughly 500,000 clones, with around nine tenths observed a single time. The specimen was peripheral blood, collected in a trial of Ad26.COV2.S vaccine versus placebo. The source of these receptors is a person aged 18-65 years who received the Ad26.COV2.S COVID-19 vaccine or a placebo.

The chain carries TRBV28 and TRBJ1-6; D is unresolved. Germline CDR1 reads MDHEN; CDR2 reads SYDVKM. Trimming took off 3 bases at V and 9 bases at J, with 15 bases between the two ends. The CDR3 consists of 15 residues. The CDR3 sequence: CASSLEGGFASPLHF. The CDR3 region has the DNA TGTGCCAGCAGTTTGGAGGGAGGATTCGCTTCACCCCTCCACTTT.

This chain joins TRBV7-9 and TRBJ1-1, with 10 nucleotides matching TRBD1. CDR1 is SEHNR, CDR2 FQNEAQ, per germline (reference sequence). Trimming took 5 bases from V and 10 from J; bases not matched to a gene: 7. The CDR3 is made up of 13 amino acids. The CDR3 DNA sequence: TGTGCCAGCAGCCCCGGGACAGGGGTCATAGCTTTCTTT. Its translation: CASSPGTGVIAFF.

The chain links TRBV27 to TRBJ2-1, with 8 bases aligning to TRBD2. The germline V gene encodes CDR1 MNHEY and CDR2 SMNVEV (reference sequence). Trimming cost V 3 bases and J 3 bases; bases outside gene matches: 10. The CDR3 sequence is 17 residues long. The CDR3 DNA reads TGTGCCAGCAGTTTCCCTAGGAACAGCGGGAGCTACAATGAGCAGTTCTTC. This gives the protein CASSFPRNSGSYNEQFF.

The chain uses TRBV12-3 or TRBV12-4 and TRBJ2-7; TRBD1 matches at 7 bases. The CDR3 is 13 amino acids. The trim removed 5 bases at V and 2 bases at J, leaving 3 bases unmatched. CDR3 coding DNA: TGTGCCAGCAGTCAAGGACAGGCCTACGAGCAGTACTTC. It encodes CASSQGQAYEQYF.

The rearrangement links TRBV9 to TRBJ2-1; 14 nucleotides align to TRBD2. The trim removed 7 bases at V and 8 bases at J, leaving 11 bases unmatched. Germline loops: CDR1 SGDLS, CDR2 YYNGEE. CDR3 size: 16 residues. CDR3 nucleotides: TGTGCCAGCTCTAGGGGGACTAGCGGGAGTTGGGATGAGCAGTTCTTC. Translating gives CASSRGTSGSWDEQFF. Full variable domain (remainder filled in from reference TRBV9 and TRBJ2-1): DSGVTQTPKHLITATGQRVTLRCSPRSGDLSVYWYQQSLDQGLQFLIQYYNGEERAKGNILERFSAQQFPDLHSELNLSSLELGDSALYFCASSRGTSGSWDEQFFGPGTRLTVL.

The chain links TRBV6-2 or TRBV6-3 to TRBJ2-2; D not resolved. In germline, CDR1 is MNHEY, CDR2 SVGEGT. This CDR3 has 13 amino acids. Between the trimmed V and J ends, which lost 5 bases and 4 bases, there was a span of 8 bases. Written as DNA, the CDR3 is TGTGCCAGCAGTAAAACTGTCACCGGGGAGCTGTTTTTT. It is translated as CASSKTVTGELFF.

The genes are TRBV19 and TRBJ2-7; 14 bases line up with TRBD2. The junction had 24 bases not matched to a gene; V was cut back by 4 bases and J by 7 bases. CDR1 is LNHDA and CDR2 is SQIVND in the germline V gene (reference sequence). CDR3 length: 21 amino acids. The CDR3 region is CASSNIRTSGTSGSALGEQYF. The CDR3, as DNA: TGTGCCAGTAGTAACATTCGAACCTCCGGGACTAGCGGGAGTGCTTTAGGAGAGCAGTACTTC.

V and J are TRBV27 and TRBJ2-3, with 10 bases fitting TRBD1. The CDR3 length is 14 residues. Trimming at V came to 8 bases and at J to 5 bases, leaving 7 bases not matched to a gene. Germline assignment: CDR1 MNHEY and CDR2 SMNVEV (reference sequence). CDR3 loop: CASDDRGRGDTQYF. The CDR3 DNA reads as TGTGCCAGCGATGACAGGGGGCGCGGAGATACGCAGTATTTT.